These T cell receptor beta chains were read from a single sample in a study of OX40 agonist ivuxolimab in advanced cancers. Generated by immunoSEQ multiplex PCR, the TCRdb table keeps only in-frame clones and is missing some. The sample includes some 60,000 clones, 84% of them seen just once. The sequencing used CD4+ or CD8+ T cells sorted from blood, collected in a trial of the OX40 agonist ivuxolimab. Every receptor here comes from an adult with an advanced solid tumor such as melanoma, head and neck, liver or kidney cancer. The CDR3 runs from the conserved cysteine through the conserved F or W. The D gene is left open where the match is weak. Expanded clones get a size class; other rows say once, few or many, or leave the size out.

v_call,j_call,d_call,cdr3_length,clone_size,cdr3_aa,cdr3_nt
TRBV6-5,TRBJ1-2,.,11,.,CASEENYGYTF,TGTGCCAGTGAGGAGAACTATGGCTACACCTTC
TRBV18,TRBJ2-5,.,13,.,CASSPPAWETQYF,TGTGCCAGCTCACCACCGGCTTGGGAGACCCAGTACTTC
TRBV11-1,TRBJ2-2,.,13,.,CASSSRVPGELFF,TGTGCCAGCAGCTCAAGGGTCCCCGGGGAGCTGTTTTTT
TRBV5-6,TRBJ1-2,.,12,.,CASSRQGSGYTF,TGTGCCAGCAGTCGGCAGGGGTCTGGCTACACCTTC
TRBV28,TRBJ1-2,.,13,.,CASNAPGFDGYTF,TGTGCCAGCAATGCCCCAGGGTTTGATGGCTACACCTTC
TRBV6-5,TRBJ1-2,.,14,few,CASSEIQGTYGYTF,TGTGCCAGCAGTGAGATACAGGGAACCTATGGCTACACCTTC
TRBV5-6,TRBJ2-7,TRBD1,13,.,CASSRGQGYEQYF,TGTGCCAGCAGCCGGGGACAGGGCTACGAGCAGTACTTC
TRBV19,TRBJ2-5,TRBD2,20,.,CASSTHPGVAGGLYQETQYF,TGTGCCAGTAGTACCCACCCCGGAGTAGCGGGGGGACTGTACCAAGAGACCCAGTACTTC
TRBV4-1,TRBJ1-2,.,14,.,CASSQGMANYGYTF,TGCGCCAGCAGCCAGGGAATGGCTAACTATGGCTACACCTTC
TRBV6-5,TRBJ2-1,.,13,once,CASTRLRGDEQFF,TGTGCCAGCACCCGACTACGTGGGGATGAGCAGTTCTTC